This T cell receptor beta chain comes out of a study of T cell repertoires in cytomegalovirus infection. Overall study context: Both a matching HLA type and CMV infection were indicated by public TCR beta signatures.

A few counts support this clonotype. The target antigen is unknown. General study points: The cumulative frequency of public TCR beta families identified carriers of CMV plus the relevant HLA.

TCRdb reanalysed the reads using MiXCR and keeps one entry per CDR3 protein. The table records around 320,000 distinct CDR3 sequences, 8% to 9.5% of them present only once. Germline CDR1 and CDR2: DFQATT and SNEGSKA (reference sequence). The CDR3 is 12 residues long. V was pared by 5 bases and J by 2 bases, with 9 bases between. The chain joins TRBV20-1 to TRBJ1-2; no clear D gene. This TCR was recovered from a human donor in good health (CMV status not recorded). Some clones in this sample may be carry-over from other donors' samples. The material sequenced was PBMCs. Here the CDR3 reads CSAFQVNYGYTF. The CDR3 DNA follows: TGCAGTGCTTTTCAGGTGAACTATGGCTACACCTTC.